This T cell receptor beta chain stems from a study of blood T cell repertoires in COVID-19. Study as a whole: The cDNA or gDNA used as material had been derived from T cells, B-cell-depleted T cells, or PBMCs.

The CDR3 has 16 amino acids. In the authors' workflow: How many nucleated cells were present was estimated from reference gene primer amplification. This table comes from immunoSEQ multiplex PCR, and its TCRdb copy is limited to in-frame clones, with some not included. Clonal size and the V and J genes are those of that table, whereas D and trimming came from the DNA. The sample contains roughly 140,000 clones, approximately 90% of which appear only once. The chain uses TRBV21-1 and TRBJ2-7; the DNA was not compared with TRBD1, the D call given in the table. TRBV21-1 is an annotated pseudogene. Sample: peripheral blood. This sequence was found in a woman in her sixties with active or convalescent COVID-19. The CDR3 reads CASSKNRQYSSYEQYF. For the CDR3, the DNA is TGTGCCAGCAGCAAAAACAGGCAGTATAGCTCCTACGAGCAGTACTTC.